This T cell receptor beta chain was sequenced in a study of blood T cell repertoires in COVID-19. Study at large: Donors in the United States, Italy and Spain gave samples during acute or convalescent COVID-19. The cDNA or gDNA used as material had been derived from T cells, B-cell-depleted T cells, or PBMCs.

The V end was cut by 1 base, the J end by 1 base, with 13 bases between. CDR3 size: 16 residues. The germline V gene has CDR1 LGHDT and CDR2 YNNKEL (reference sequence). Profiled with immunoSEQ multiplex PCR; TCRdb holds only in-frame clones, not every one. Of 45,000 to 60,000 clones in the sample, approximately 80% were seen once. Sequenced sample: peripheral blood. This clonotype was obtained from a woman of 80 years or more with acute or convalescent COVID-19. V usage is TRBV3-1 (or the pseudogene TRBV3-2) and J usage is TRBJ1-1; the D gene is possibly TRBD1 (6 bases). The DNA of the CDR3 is TGTGCCAGCAGCCAAGGGGGTAACAGGGAGAACACTGAAGCTTTCTTT. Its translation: CASSQGGNRENTEAFF.